This T cell receptor beta chain was recovered during a study of beta chain features in type 1 diabetes. Findings and limits, study-wide: Among patients with Type 1 diabetes, TCRB CDR3s were moderately but significantly shorter in every one of the four CD4+ subsets.

The authors reverse transcribed all of the isolated RNA, so sequencing captured expressed TCRB transcripts. Sequenced by immunoSEQ multiplex PCR; TCRdb stores in-frame clones only, minus some. The sample lists some 330,000 clones, roughly 12% seen once, with approximately 0.011% in the top ten. The single heparinised draw taken from each donor contained approximately 100 mL of blood on average. To note about this clone: Its antigen is not identified.

With V trimmed by 4 bases and J by 7 bases, 7 bases remained unmatched. The CDR3 runs to 15 residues. Per the germline V gene, CDR1 is LGHNA and CDR2 is YSLEER. The receptor was isolated from a woman in her late teens or twenties with type 1 diabetes. Sequencing input: naive CD4+ T cells from blood. This rearrangement joins TRBV4-3 to TRBJ2-1, with 10 bases identical to TRBD1. DNA for the CDR3: TGCGCCAGCAGCCTCCGGGACAGGGGAAGAAATGAGCAGTTCTTC. Residues: CASSLRDRGRNEQFF.